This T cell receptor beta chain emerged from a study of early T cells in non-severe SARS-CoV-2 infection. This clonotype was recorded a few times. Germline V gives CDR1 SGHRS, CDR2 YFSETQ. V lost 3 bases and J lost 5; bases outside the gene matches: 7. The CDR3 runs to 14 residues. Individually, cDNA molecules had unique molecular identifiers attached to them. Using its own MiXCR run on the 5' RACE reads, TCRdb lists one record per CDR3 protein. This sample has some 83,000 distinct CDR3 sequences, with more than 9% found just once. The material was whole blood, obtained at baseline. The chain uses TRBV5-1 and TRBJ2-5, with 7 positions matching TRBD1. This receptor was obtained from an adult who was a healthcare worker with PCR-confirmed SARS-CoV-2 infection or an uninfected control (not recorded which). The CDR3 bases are TGCGCCAGCAGCTCAACAGGGGCCGGTGAGACCCAGTACTTC. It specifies CASSSTGAGETQYF.